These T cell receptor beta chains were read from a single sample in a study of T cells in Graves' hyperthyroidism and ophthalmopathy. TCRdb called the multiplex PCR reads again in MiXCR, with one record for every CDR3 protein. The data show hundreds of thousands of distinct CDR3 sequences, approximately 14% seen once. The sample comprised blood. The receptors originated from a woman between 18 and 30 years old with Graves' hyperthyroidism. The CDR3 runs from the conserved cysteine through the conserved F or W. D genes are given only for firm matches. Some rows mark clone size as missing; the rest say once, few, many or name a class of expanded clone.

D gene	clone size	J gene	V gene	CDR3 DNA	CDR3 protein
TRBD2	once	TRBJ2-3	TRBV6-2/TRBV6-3	TGTGCCAGCAGTTACTCGGCCGGGGGACTAGTGGATACGCAGTATTTT	CASSYSAGGLVDTQYF
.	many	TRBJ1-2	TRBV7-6	TGTGCCAGCAGCTTAGGAACCCCTACCTCTAGTGACTATGGCTACACCTTC	CASSLGTPTSSDYGYTF
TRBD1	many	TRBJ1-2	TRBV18	TGTGCCAGCTCACCGACCGGGACAGGGTTCGGCTACACCTTC	CASSPTGTGFGYTF
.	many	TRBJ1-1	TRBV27	TGTGCCAGCATGGGCAGGGTCACTGAAGCTTTCTTT	CASMGRVTEAFF
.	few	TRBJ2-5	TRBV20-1	TGCAGTGCTTCACCCTATCAGGGTATTAATTACTTC	CSASPYQGINYF
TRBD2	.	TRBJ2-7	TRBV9	TGTGCCAGCAGCCCAGGGACTAGCGGGCTCTACGAGCAGTACTTC	CASSPGTSGLYEQYF
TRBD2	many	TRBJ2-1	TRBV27	TGTGCCAGCAGCCAGGCTAGCGGCTCTTACAATGAGCAGTTCTTC	CASSQASGSYNEQFF
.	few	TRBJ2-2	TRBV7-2	TGTGCCAGCAGCGGGCGTCCAGGGGCCGGGGAGCTGTTTTTT	CASSGRPGAGELFF
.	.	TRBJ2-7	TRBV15	TGTGCCACCAGCAGGAACAAAGGTAGTCGGTACGAGCAGTACTTC	CATSRNKGSRYEQYF
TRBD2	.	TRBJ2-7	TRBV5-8	TGTGCCAGCAGCTTGGAGGCTAGCGGGAGGGCACTGTATTTCGAGCAGTACTTC	CASSLEASGRALYFEQYF
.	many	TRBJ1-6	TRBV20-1	TGCAGTGCTAGAGATCATGGCCAGAATTCACCCCTCCACTTT	CSARDHGQNSPLHF
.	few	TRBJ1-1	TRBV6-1	TGTGCCAGCAGTGCGCACCTCGAAGCTTTCTTT	CASSAHLEAFF
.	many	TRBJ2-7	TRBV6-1	TGTGCCAGCAGCCCTAGCTTGAGCTCCTACGAGCAGTACTTC	CASSPSLSSYEQYF
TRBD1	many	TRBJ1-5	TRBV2	TGTGCCAGCAGAGAGACAGGGACGGGCAATCAGCCCCAGCATTTT	CASRETGTGNQPQHF
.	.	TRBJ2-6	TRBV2	TGTGCCAGCAGTGACAGGTACTCTGGGGCCAACGTCCTGACTTTC	CASSDRYSGANVLTF
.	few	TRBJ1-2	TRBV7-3	TGTGCCAGCAGCTCCCCCCCTCGGGGCACGGAGGACTATGGCTACACCTTC	CASSSPPRGTEDYGYTF
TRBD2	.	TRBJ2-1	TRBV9	TGTGCCAGCAGCGTAGCGAGCGGGGTTAGCAATGAGCAGTTCTTC	CASSVASGVSNEQFF
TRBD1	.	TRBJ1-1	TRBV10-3	TGTGCCATCAGTGTATACAGGGGTGAAGCTTTCTTT	CAISVYRGEAFF
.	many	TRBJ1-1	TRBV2	TGTGCCACCAAGGGAGTGAACACTGAAGCTTTCTTT	CATKGVNTEAFF
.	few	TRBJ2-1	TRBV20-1	TGCAGTGCTACTAGATCCCAAACCGAAGCGGTTATCTACAATGAGCAGTTCTTC	CSATRSQTEAVIYNEQFF
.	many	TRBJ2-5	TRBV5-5	TGTGCCAGCAGCTTGGCGCAGGCCCAAGAGACCCAGTACTTC	CASSLAQAQETQYF
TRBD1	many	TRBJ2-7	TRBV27	TGTGCCAGCTACCGGACAGGGAGCTCCTACGAGCAGTACTTC	CASYRTGSSYEQYF
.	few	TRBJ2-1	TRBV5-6	TGTGCCAGCAGCTTGGCGGCAGGGTGGTCCTACAATGAGCAGTTCTTC	CASSLAAGWSYNEQFF
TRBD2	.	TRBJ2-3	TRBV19	TGTGCCAGTAGTGTGAGCAGCGGGAAAAATACGCAGTATTTT	CASSVSSGKNTQYF
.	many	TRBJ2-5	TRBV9	TGTGCCAGCAGCGTACAGGCACAAGAGACCCAGTACTTC	CASSVQAQETQYF
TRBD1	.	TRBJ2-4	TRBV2	TGTGCCAGCAGTGATGGGCAGGGGGTAGCCAAAAACATTCAGTACTTC	CASSDGQGVAKNIQYF
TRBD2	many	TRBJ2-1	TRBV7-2	TGTGCCAGCAGCGCCGGGACTAGCGGTCACAATGAGCAGTTCTTC	CASSAGTSGHNEQFF
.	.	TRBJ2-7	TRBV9	TGTGCCAGCAGCGTAGCTACCCGAGACGAGCAGTACTTC	CASSVATRDEQYF
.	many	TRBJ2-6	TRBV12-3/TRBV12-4	TGTGCCAGCAGATCTATCAGGGGAGAATCTGGGGCCAACGTCCTGACTTTC	CASRSIRGESGANVLTF
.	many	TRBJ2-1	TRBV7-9	TGTGCCAGCAGGGTGGGTTTAACCTACAATGAGCAGTTCTTC	CASRVGLTYNEQFF
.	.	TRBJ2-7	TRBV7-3	TGTGCCAGCAGCTTAGTTCCCAATGAGCAGTACTTC	CASSLVPNEQYF
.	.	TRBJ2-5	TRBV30	TGTGCCTGGAGTGCTCCTCCGGGCGTTCGGACCCAGTACTTC	CAWSAPPGVRTQYF
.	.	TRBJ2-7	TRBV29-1	TGCAGCGTGGAGACAGCCTCCTACGAGCAGTACTTC	CSVETASYEQYF
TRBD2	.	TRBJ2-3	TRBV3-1	TGTGCCAGCAGCCAAGAGAAACTAGCGGGAGGTGGAGATACGCAGTATTTT	CASSQEKLAGGGDTQYF
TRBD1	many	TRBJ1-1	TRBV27	TGTGCCAGCGGGGTCCGGACAGGGGGGGACACTGAAGCTTTCTTT	CASGVRTGGDTEAFF
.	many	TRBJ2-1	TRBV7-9	TGTGCCAGCAGTCCTCAGGGGAGCTCCTACAATGAGCAGTTCTTC	CASSPQGSSYNEQFF
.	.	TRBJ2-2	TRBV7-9	TGTGCCAGCAGCTTCGTCGGACACACCGGGGAGCTGTTTTTT	CASSFVGHTGELFF
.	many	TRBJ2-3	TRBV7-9	TGTGCCAGCAGCTTACGGGGGACCGGGGCAGATACGCAGTATTTT	CASSLRGTGADTQYF
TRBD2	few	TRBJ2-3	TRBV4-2	TGTGCCAGCGGACTAGCGGGGAGCACAGATACGCAGTATTTT	CASGLAGSTDTQYF
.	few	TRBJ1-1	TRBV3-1	TGTGCCAGCAGCTCAATCGACACTGAAGCTTTCTTT	CASSSIDTEAFF
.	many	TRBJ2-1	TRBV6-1	TGTGCCAGCCGTGGACTCGGACAATACAATGAGCAGTTCTTC	CASRGLGQYNEQFF
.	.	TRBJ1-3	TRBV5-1	TGTGCCAGCAGCGAAACGGTCGGAAACACCATATATTTT	CASSETVGNTIYF
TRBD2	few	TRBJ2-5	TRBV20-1	TGCAGTGCTAGCCTAGCGGGAGGGCCGGGGACCCAGTACTTC	CSASLAGGPGTQYF
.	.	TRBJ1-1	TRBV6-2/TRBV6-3	TGTGCCAGCAGGGGGGCCGGGGAGGGTCCTGAAGCTTTCTTT	CASRGAGEGPEAFF
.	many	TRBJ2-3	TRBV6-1	TGTGCCAGCAGTTCACCACAGGATTTTGGAAAGGTTGATACGCAGTATTTT	CASSSPQDFGKVDTQYF
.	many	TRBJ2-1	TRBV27	TGTGCCAGCAAATCCCCATCGAGAGGCGGTCGTCGGAATGAGCAGTTCTTC	CASKSPSRGGRRNEQFF
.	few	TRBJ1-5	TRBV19	TGTGCCAGTACGAACGGGGGGTGGGGGCGCGACCAGCCCCAGCATTTT	CASTNGGWGRDQPQHF
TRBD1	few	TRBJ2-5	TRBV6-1	TGTGCCAGCAGACCTCAGGGGGCAGGGGAGACCCAGTACTTC	CASRPQGAGETQYF
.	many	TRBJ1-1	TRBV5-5	TGTGCCAGCAGTACCAGCCACAACACTGAAGCTTTCTTT	CASSTSHNTEAFF
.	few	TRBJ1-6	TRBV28	TGTGCCAGCTCACTTTGGGGGGGGAGGAGCTCCTATAATTCACCCCTCCACTTT	CASSLWGGRSSYNSPLHF
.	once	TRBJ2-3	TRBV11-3	TGTGCCAGCAGCGTGACAATTTTAAGCACAGATACGCAGTATTTT	CASSVTILSTDTQYF
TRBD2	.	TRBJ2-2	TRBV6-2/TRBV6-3	TGTGCCAGCAGTTACTCTCACGGACTAGTGGGCACCGGGGAGCTGTTTTTT	CASSYSHGLVGTGELFF
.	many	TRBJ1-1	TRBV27	TGTGCCAGCCAACAGGGATTGACCACTGAAGCTTTCTTT	CASQQGLTTEAFF
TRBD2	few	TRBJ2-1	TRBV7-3	TGTGCCAGCAGCTTGTTGGGAGGGAGCGATGAGCAGTTCTTC	CASSLLGGSDEQFF